The 8 T cell receptor beta chains given below trace back to one sample, sequenced in a study of cytomegalovirus exposure and HLA in healthy donors. PCR used 60 Vbeta primers and 13 Jbeta primers. Profiling relied on immunoSEQ multiplex PCR, and the TCRdb table lists in-frame clones only, not all of them. The sample lists 110,000 to 150,000 clones, approximately 79% occurring once. Sequencing used PBMCs. The receptors were gathered from a female donor in good health and CMV-seronegative.

J is TRBJ2-2 and V is TRBV2, with 10 bases fitting TRBD2. The CDR3 contains 16 residues. Looked up from germline, CDR1 is SNHLY and CDR2 is FYNNEI. The V gene end was trimmed by 6 bases and the J gene end by 4 bases; junction bases not matched to a gene: 8. This CDR3 reads CASRANSGRTTGELFF. In DNA form, the CDR3 reads TGTGCCAGCAGAGCTAATAGCGGGAGGACCACCGGGGAGCTGTTTTTT. The whole variable domain, remainder taken from reference TRBV2 and TRBJ2-2, is EPEVTQTPSHQVTQMGQEVILRCVPISNHLYFYWYRQILGQKVEFLVSFYNNEISEKSEIFDDQFSVERPDGSNFTLKIRSTKLEDSAMYFCASRANSGRTTGELFFGEGSRLTVL.

The J gene is TRBJ2-2, the V gene TRBV4-2; TRBD2 matches at 7 bases. This CDR3 is built from 15 residues. Germline CDR1 is LGHNA and CDR2 is YNFKEQ. J gave up 3 bases and V 0 bases, and 1 base lay outside the gene matches. The CDR3 sequence: CASSQDGRYTGELFF. In nucleotides, the CDR3 is TGTGCCAGCAGCCAAGACGGGAGGTACACCGGGGAGCTGTTTTTT.

This clone appeared a few times. The chain has TRBV10-1 and TRBJ1-1, with 7 bases lining up with TRBD1. V trimming: 6 bases; J trimming: 6 bases; junction bases outside the gene matches: 10. Germline V CDR1 and CDR2: WNHNN, SYGVQD (reference sequence). The CDR3 runs to 14 residues. CDR3 DNA sequence: TGCGCCAGCAGCCCAAGGACAGGCGGCGCTGAAGCTTTCTTT. Its translation is CASSPRTGGAEAFF.

The chain links TRBV7-9 to TRBJ2-3; 7 nucleotides line up with TRBD2. The J segment lost 3 bases and the V segment lost 2 bases, leaving 5 bases of the junction unmatched. The CDR3 contains 15 residues. Germline V lookup: CDR1 SEHNR, CDR2 FQNEAQ (reference sequence). CDR3 nucleotides: TGTGCCAGCAGCTTAAATAGCGGGCTAACAGATACGCAGTATTTT. Its protein is CASSLNSGLTDTQYF.

This sequence joins TRBV6-1 and TRBJ2-1, with D possibly being TRBD2 (5 bases). The CDR3 consists of 15 residues. CDR1 MNHNS and CDR2 SASEGT come from the germline V gene. Trimming took off 6 bases at V and 0 bases at J, with 12 bases between the two ends. Here the CDR3 reads CASRRENFSYNEQFF. CDR3 bases: TGTGCCAGCAGGAGGGAGAACTTCTCCTACAATGAGCAGTTCTTC.

The chain's CDR3 is CSVRVGGKNTEAFF. CDR3 DNA: TGCAGCGTCCGGGTCGGGGGTAAGAACACTGAAGCTTTCTTT. The rearrangement uses TRBV29-1 and TRBJ1-1; the D gene is possibly TRBD1 (5 bases). CDR3 length: 14 residues. The V and J ends lost 6 bases and 1 base respectively, with 15 bases between them. Germline V gene data show CDR1 as SQVTM and CDR2 as ANQGSEA.

In its sample, this clone was seen a few times. This chain links TRBV29-1 with TRBJ2-7; 7 positions match TRBD2. J gave up 6 bases and V 1 base, and 6 bases lay outside the gene matches. This CDR3 is 13 amino acids long. CDR1 and CDR2 from the germline V gene are SQVTM and ANQGSEA. CDR3 in DNA: TGCAGCGTTGAAGGTGCGGGGGAGGGCGAGCAGTACTTC. Encoded protein: CSVEGAGEGEQYF.

The CDR3 reads CASSHEVGGTNVLTF. The CDR3 coding sequence is TGTGCCAGCAGCCACGAAGTAGGAGGGACGAACGTCCTGACTTTC. The J gene is TRBJ2-6, the V gene TRBV4-2, with TRBD2 as a possible D gene (6 bases). Germline CDR1 reads LGHNA; CDR2 reads YNFKEQ. This CDR3 region has 15 residues. V lost 3 bases and J lost 10, with 16 bases in between.